This TCR beta chain is from a study of OX40 agonist ivuxolimab in advanced cancers. Turning to the study itself: Ivuxolimab doses were 0.01, 0.1, 0.3, 1.5, 3 or 10 mg/kg every 2 weeks.

Sequenced by immunoSEQ multiplex PCR; TCRdb stores in-frame clones only, minus some. The sample has over 95,000 clones, 90% to 95% seen once. The CDR3 is 15 residues long. Trimming left V 2 bases short and J 1 base short, with 8 bases between. Germline lookup yields CDR1 MDHEN and CDR2 SYDVKM. Samples were taken at baseline and on day 1 of cycles 4 and 7. Specimen: CD4+ or CD8+ T cells sorted from blood, collected in a trial of the OX40 agonist ivuxolimab. The rearrangement uses TRBV28 and TRBJ2-2; weak D call: TRBD1 (5 bases). The sequence was obtained from an adult with an advanced solid tumor such as melanoma, head and neck, liver or kidney cancer. This chain's CDR3 is CASSLGQGNTGELFF. CDR3 coding DNA: TGTGCCAGCAGTTTAGGGCAGGGGAACACCGGGGAGCTGTTTTTT. Filled out from reference TRBV28 and TRBJ2-2, the complete variable domain reads DVKVTQSSRYLVKRTGEKVFLECVQDMDHENMFWYRQDPGLGLRLIYFSYDVKMKEKGDIPEGYSVSREKKERFSLILESASTNQTSMYLCASSLGQGNTGELFFGEGSRLTVL.